A selection of T cell receptor beta chains follows, all from one sample in a study of CD8+ T cells in alopecia areata. Clones were read by immunoSEQ multiplex PCR, and TCRdb kept only the in-frame ones, dropping some. The sample contains around 150,000 clones, roughly 60% of which appear only once. What was sequenced was CD8+ T cells sorted from blood. The receptors originated from a human donor in good health. The CDR3 runs from the conserved cysteine through the conserved F or W. D genes are given only for firm matches. Size values are once, few and many counts, or a class for expanded clones, and some rows have none.

CDR3 length,J gene,D gene,clone size,V gene,CDR3 protein,CDR3 DNA
13,TRBJ1-1,-,-,TRBV19,CASSMIQNTEAFF,TGTGCCAGTAGTATGATACAGAACACTGAAGCTTTCTTT
15,TRBJ2-7,-,-,TRBV9,CASSAGTPYSYEQYF,TGTGCCAGCAGTGCCGGGACACCCTACTCCTACGAGCAGTACTTC
15,TRBJ2-7,-,-,TRBV29-1,CSVESRGRGTYEQYF,TGCAGCGTTGAAAGTCGGGGCCGGGGTACCTACGAGCAGTACTTC
12,TRBJ2-1,-,few,TRBV6-5,CASSFGGNEQFF,TGTGCCAGCAGTTTTGGGGGTAATGAGCAGTTCTTC
15,TRBJ2-1,TRBD2,-,TRBV29-1,CSVEGSGGTYNEQFF,TGCAGCGTTGAAGGGTCCGGGGGGACCTACAATGAGCAGTTCTTC
16,TRBJ2-1,-,few,TRBV4-1,CASSHQRRAADNEQFF,TGCGCCAGCAGCCACCAAAGACGGGCCGCCGACAATGAGCAGTTCTTC
13,TRBJ1-1,-,-,TRBV9,CASSVGGRGEAFF,TGTGCCAGCAGCGTAGGAGGTCGGGGTGAAGCTTTCTTT
11,TRBJ2-4,-,few,TRBV7-3,CASSPGSFQYF,TGTGCCAGCAGCCCCGGGTCGTTTCAGTACTTC
8,TRBJ2-3,-,few,TRBV2,CASAAQYF,TGTGCCAGCGCGGCGCAGTATTTT
14,TRBJ2-1,-,-,TRBV6-5,CASSYSSGWDEQFF,TGTGCCAGCAGTTACTCCTCAGGTTGGGATGAGCAGTTCTTC
15,TRBJ1-5,TRBD1,-,TRBV15,CATSRDRGLGQPQHF,TGTGCCACCAGCAGAGACAGGGGGCTGGGTCAGCCCCAGCATTTT
16,TRBJ1-2,TRBD1,-,TRBV7-9,CASSLGGTDANYGYTF,TGTGCCAGCAGCTTAGGAGGGACAGACGCTAACTATGGCTACACCTTC
14,TRBJ2-7,TRBD1,-,TRBV5-1,CASSLEDRGPEQYF,TGCGCCAGCAGCTTGGAAGACAGGGGGCCCGAGCAGTACTTC
18,TRBJ2-6,-,-,TRBV12-5,CASGLESRASSGANVLTF,TGTGCTAGTGGTTTGGAGAGTCGGGCCTCATCTGGGGCCAACGTCCTGACTTTC
12,TRBJ1-2,TRBD1,few,TRBV29-1,CSAAGGGYGYTF,TGCAGCGCCGCAGGGGGCGGCTATGGCTACACCTTC
15,TRBJ2-3,-,few,TRBV2,CASSEFGRRTDTQYF,TGTGCCAGCAGTGAGTTCGGCCGACGCACAGATACGCAGTATTTT
13,TRBJ1-2,-,-,TRBV25-1,CASREKGSGGYTF,TGTGCCAGCAGGGAAAAGGGCTCGGGTGGCTACACCTTC
14,TRBJ2-7,-,-,TRBV13,CASSPQGVSYEQYF,TGTGCCAGCAGCCCCCAGGGAGTGAGCTACGAGCAGTACTTC
17,TRBJ2-1,-,-,TRBV4-2,CASSQETSSISYNEQFF,TGTGCCAGCAGCCAAGAAACTTCTAGTATCTCCTACAATGAGCAGTTCTTC
14,TRBJ2-3,TRBD1,-,TRBV7-3,CASSETGGADTQYF,TGTGCCAGCAGCGAGACAGGGGGCGCAGATACGCAGTATTTT
15,TRBJ1-2,-,few,TRBV4-1,CASSQKTGPNYGYTF,TGCGCCAGCAGCCAGAAGACAGGCCCTAACTATGGCTACACCTTC
12,TRBJ2-2,-,-,TRBV5-1,CASSESTGELFF,TGCGCCAGCAGCGAGAGCACCGGGGAGCTGTTTTTT
13,TRBJ2-7,TRBD1,few,TRBV29-1,CSVEDHRGYEQYF,TGCAGCGTTGAAGATCACAGGGGCTACGAGCAGTACTTC
15,TRBJ1-3,TRBD1,-,TRBV5-1,CASSLTGQAGNTIYF,TGCGCCAGCAGCTTGACTGGACAGGCTGGAAACACCATATATTTT
14,TRBJ1-2,TRBD1,-,TRBV6-5,CASTRQGLDDGYTF,TGTGCCAGCACCAGACAGGGTTTGGATGATGGCTACACCTTC
14,TRBJ1-2,TRBD1,few,TRBV5-1,CASSIGQGARGYTF,TGCGCCAGCAGCATTGGACAGGGGGCGCGCGGCTACACCTTC
14,TRBJ2-7,TRBD1,-,TRBV9,CASSVQGASYEQYF,TGTGCCAGCAGCGTTCAGGGGGCGTCCTACGAGCAGTACTTC
15,TRBJ2-1,-,few,TRBV7-9,CASSSRQRNYNEQFF,TGTGCCAGCAGCTCAAGGCAGCGAAATTACAATGAGCAGTTCTTC
15,TRBJ2-6,-,-,TRBV5-1,CASSLEGSGANVLTF,TGCGCCAGCAGCTTGGAGGGCTCTGGGGCCAACGTCCTGACTTTC
14,TRBJ2-5,-,-,TRBV7-3,CASSLAGKTETQYF,TGTGCCAGCAGCTTAGCGGGGAAGACGGAGACCCAGTACTTC
15,TRBJ2-3,-,-,TRBV7-9,CASSFGAQGRDTQYF,TGTGCCAGCAGCTTTGGGGCCCAGGGTCGTGATACGCAGTATTTT
15,TRBJ2-5,-,-,TRBV6-5,CASSYMRGVQETQYF,TGTGCCAGCAGTTATATGCGGGGAGTTCAAGAGACCCAGTACTTC
13,TRBJ2-5,TRBD2,few,TRBV6-5,CASRTYGRATQYF,TGTGCCAGCAGAACCTATGGGAGGGCGACCCAGTACTTC
14,TRBJ2-3,-,-,TRBV29-1,CSVAAGLAGDTQYF,TGCAGCGTTGCGGCAGGACTCGCGGGAGATACGCAGTATTTT
14,TRBJ1-1,-,once,TRBV29-1,CSVDPRRVDTEAFF,TGCAGCGTTGATCCCCGAAGGGTGGACACTGAAGCTTTCTTT
11,TRBJ2-1,-,-,TRBV7-9,CASSLDYEQFF,TGTGCCAGCAGCTTAGATTATGAGCAGTTCTTC
12,TRBJ1-5,-,-,TRBV19,CASTDSSQPQHF,TGTGCCAGTACGGACAGTTCGCAGCCCCAGCATTTT
13,TRBJ1-2,TRBD1,-,TRBV29-1,CSVTGTGDRGYTF,TGCAGCGTCACCGGGACAGGGGATCGCGGCTACACCTTC
15,TRBJ2-3,TRBD2,-,TRBV27,CASNRLAGRTDTQYF,TGTGCCAGCAACCGACTAGCGGGCCGCACAGATACGCAGTATTTT
15,TRBJ2-2,-,-,TRBV9,CASSTRQPPAGELFF,TGTGCCAGCAGCACACGACAGCCTCCCGCCGGGGAGCTGTTTTTT
13,TRBJ1-2,-,-,TRBV30,CACPDSLLRGYTF,TGTGCCTGTCCGGACAGCCTTTTGAGGGGCTACACCTTC
11,TRBJ2-3,-,once,TRBV5-1,CASSFERTQYF,TGCGCCAGCAGCTTTGAACGGACGCAGTATTTT
17,TRBJ1-1,-,-,TRBV29-1,CSVRRQRDSNRNTEAFF,TGCAGCGTCCGCAGGCAGAGGGATAGTAATCGGAACACTGAAGCTTTCTTT
14,TRBJ2-2,-,-,TRBV4-1,CASSQPASHGELFF,TGCGCCAGCAGCCAACCAGCTAGCCACGGGGAGCTGTTTTTT
14,TRBJ2-3,-,-,TRBV18,CASSHGKFGDTQYF,TGTGCCAGCTCACATGGCAAATTCGGGGATACGCAGTATTTT
16,TRBJ1-1,-,-,TRBV30,CAWSVPHYRTEPEAFF,TGTGCCTGGAGTGTACCCCACTACCGGACAGAACCTGAAGCTTTCTTT